This TCR beta chain was recovered during a study of cytomegalovirus exposure and HLA in healthy donors. The PCR ran on 60 Vbeta and 13 Jbeta primers. Profiling relied on immunoSEQ multiplex PCR, and the TCRdb table lists in-frame clones only, not all of them. The table has approximately 240,000 clones, around 80% seen once. The clonotype was recovered from an older woman in good health and CMV-seropositive. The sample comprised PBMCs.

The CDR3 sequence: CASSHEAGGDYNEQFF. The CDR3 DNA reads TGTGCCAGCAGCCACGAAGCGGGAGGGGACTACAATGAGCAGTTCTTC. This chain links TRBV5-4 with TRBJ2-1; 10 nucleotides align to TRBD2. CDR1 is SGHNT, CDR2 YYREEE, per germline (reference sequence). The ends lost 4 bases at V and 3 bases at J; junction bases unmatched: 7. The CDR3 has 16 amino acids.